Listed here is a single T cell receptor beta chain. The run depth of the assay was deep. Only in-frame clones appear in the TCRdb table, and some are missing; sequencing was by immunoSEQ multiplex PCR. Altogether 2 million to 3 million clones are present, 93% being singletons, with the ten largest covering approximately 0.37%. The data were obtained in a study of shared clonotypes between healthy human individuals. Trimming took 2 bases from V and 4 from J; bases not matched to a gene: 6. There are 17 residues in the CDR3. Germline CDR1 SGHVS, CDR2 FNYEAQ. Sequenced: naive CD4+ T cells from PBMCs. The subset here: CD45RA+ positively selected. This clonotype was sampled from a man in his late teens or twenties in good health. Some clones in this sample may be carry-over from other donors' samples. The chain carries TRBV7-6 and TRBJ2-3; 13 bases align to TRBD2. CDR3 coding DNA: TGTGCCAGCAGCTTACTCGGACTAGCGGGAGTGGCAGATACGCAGTATTTT. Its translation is CASSLLGLAGVADTQYF.